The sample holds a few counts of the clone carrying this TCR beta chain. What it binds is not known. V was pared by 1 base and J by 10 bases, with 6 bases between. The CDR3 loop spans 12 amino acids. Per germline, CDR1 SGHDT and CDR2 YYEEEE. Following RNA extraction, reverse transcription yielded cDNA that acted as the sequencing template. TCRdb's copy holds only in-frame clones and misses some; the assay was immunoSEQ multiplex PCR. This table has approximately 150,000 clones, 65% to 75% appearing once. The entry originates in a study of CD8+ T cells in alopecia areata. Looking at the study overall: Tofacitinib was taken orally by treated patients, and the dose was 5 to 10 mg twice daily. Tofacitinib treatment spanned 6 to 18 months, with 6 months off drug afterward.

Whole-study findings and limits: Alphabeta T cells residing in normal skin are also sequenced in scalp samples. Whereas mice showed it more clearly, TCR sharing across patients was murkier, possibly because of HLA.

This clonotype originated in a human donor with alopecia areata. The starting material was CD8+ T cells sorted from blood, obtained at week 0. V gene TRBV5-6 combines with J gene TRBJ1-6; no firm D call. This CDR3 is CASSLNRSPLHF. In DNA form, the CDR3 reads TGTGCCAGCAGCTTGAATCGGTCACCCCTCCACTTT.